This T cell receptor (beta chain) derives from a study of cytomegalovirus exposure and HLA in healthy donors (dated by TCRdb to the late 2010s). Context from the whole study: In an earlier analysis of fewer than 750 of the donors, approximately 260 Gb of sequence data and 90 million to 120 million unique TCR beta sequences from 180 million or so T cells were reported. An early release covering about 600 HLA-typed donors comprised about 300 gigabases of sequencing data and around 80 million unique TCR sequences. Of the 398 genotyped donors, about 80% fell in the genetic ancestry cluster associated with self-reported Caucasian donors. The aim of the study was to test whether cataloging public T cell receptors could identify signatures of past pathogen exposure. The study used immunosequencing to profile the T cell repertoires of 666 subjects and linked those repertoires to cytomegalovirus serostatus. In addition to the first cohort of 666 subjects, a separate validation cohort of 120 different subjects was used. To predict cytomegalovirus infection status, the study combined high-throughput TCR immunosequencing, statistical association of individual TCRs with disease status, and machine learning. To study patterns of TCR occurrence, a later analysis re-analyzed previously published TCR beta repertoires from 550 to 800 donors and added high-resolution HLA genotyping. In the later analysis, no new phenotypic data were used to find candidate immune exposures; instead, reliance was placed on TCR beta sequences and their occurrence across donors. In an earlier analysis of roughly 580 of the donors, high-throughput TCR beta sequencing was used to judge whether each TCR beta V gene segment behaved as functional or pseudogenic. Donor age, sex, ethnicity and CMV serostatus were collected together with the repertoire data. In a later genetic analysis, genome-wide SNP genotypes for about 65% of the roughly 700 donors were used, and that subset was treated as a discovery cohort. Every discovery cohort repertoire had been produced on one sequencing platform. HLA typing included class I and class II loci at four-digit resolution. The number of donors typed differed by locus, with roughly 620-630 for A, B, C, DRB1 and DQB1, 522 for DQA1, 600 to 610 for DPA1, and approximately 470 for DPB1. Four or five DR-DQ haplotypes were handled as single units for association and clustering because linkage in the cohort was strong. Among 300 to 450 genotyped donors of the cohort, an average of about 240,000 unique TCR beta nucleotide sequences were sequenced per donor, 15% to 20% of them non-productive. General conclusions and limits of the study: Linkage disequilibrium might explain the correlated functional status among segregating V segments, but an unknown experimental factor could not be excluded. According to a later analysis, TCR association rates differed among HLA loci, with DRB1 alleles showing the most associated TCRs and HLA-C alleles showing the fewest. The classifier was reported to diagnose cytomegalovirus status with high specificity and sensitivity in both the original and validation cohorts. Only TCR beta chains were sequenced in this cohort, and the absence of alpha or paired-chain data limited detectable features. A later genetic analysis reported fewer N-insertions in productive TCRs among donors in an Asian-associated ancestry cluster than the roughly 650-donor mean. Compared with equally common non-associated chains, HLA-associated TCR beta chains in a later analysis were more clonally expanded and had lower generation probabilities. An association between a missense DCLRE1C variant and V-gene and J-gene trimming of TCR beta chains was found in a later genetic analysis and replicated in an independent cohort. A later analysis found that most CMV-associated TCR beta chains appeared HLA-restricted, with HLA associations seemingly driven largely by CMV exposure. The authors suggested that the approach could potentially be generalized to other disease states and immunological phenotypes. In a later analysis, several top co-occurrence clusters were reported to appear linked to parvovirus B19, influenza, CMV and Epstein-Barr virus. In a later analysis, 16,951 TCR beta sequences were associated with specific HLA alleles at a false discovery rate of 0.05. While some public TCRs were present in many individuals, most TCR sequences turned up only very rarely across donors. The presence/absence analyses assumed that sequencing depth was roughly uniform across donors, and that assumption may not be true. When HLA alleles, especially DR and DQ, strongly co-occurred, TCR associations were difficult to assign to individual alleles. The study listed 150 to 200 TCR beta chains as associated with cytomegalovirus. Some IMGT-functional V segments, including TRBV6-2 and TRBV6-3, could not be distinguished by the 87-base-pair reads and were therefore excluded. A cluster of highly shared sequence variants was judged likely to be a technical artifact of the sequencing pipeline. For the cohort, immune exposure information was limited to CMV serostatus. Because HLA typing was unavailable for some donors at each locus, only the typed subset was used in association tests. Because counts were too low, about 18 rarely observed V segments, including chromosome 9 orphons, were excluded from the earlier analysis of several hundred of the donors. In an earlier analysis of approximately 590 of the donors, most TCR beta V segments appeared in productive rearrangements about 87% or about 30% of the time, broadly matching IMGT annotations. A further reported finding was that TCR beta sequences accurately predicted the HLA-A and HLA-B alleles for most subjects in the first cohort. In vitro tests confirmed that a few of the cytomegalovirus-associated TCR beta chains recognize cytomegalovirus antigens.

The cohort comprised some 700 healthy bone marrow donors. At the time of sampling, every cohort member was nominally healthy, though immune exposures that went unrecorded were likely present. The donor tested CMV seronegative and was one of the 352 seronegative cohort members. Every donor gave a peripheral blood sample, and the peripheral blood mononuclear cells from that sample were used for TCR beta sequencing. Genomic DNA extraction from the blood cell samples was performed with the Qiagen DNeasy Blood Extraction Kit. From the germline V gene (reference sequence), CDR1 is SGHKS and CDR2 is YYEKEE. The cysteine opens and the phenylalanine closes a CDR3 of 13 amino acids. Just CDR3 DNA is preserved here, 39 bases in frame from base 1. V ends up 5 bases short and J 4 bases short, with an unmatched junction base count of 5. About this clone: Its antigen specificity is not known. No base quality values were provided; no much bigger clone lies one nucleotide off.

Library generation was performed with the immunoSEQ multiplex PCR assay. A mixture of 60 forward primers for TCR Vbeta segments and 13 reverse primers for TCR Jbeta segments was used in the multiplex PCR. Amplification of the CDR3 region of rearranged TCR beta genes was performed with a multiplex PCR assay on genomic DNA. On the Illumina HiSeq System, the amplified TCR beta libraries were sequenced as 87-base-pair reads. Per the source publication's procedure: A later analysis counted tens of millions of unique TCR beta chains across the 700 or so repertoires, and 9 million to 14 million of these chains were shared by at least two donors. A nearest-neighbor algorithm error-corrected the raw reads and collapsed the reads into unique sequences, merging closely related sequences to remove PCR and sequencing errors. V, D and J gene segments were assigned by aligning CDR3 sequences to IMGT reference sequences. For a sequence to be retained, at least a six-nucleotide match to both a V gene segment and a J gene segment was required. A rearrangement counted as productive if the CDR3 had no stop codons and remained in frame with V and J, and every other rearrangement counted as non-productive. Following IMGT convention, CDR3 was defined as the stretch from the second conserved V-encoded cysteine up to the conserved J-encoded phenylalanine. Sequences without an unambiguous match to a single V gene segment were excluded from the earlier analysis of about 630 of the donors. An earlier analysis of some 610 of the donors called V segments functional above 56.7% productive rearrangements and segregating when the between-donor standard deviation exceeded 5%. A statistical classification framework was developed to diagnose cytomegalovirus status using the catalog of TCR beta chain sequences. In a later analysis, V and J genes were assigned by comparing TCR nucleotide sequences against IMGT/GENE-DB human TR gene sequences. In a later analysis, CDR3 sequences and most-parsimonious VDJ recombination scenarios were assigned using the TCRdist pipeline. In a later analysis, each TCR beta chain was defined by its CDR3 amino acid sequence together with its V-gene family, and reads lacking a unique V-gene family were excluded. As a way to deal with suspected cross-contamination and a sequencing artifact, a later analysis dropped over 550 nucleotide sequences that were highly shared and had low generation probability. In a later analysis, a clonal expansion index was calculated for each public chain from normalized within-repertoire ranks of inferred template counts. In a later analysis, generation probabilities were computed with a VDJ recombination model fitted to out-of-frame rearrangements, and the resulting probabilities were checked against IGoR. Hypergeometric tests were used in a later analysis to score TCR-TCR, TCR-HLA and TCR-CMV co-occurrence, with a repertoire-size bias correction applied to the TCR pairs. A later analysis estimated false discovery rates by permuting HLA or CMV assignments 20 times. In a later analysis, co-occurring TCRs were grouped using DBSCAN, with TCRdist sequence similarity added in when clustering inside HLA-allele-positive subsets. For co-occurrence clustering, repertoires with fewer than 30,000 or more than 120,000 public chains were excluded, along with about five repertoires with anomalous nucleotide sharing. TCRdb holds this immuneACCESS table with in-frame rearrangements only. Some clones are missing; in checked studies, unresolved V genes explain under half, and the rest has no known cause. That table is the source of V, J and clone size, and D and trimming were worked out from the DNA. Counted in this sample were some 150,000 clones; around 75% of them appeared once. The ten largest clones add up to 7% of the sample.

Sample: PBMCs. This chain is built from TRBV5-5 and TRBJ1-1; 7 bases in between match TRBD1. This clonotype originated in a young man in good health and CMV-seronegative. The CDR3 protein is CASSLDRVTEAFF. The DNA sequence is TGTGCCAGCAGTCTTGACAGGGTCACTGAAGCTTTCTTT.